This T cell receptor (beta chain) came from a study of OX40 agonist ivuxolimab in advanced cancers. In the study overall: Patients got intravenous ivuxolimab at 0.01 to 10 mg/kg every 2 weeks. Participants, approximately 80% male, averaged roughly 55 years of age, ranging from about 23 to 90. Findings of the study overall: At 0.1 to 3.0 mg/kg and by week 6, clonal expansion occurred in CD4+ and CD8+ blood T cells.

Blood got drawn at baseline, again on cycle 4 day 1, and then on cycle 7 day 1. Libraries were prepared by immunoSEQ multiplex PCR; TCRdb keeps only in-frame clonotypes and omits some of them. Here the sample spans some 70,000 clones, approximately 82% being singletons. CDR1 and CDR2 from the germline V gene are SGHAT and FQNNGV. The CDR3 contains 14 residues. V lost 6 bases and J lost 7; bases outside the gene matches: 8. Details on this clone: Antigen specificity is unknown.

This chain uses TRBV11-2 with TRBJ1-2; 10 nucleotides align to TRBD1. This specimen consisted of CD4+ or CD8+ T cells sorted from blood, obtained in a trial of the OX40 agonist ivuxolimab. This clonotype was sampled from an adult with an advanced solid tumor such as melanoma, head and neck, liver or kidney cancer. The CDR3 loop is CASRERQGAGGYTF. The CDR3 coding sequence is TGTGCCAGCAGGGAAAGACAGGGGGCGGGTGGCTACACCTTC.